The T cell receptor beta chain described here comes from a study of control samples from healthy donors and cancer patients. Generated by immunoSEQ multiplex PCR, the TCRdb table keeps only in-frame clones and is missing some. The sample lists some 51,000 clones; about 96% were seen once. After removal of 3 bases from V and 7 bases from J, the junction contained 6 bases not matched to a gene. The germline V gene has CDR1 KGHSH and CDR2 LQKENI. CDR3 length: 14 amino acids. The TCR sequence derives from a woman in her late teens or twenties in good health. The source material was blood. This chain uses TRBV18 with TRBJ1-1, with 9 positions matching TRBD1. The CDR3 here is CASSPGQGRNEAFF. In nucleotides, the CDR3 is TGTGCCAGCTCACCGGGACAGGGACGAAATGAAGCTTTCTTT.